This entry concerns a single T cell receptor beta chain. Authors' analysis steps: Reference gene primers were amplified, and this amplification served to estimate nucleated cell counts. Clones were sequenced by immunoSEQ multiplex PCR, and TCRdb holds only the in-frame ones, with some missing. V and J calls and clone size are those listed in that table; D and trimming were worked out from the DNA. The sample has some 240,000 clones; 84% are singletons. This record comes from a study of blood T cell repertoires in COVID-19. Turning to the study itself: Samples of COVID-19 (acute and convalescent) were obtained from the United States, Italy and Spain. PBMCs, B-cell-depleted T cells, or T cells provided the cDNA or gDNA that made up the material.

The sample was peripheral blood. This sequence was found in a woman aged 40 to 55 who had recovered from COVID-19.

The chain's CDR3 is CASSRGQGVTEAFF. The DNA of the CDR3 is TGCGCCAGCAGCCGGGGACAGGGGGTTACTGAAGCTTTCTTT. This chain connects TRBV4-1 to TRBJ1-1; 11 bases match TRBD1. With V trimmed by 4 bases and J by 5 bases, 3 bases remained unmatched. The germline V gene encodes CDR1 MGHRA and CDR2 YSYEKL. The CDR3 spans 14 residues.